The clone carrying this TCR beta chain was counted at least ten times. The record originates from a study of T-cell reconstitution after alpha-beta-depleted transplantation in children. The TCRbeta library was prepared with unique molecular identifiers. Via MiXCR, TCRdb re-called the PCR reads, giving one row per CDR3 protein. The sample contains around 450,000 distinct CDR3 sequences, around 46% of which appear only once. The TCR was taken from a girl aged 2 to 10 with aplastic anemia, due to receive a stem cell transplant. Sequences were derived from PBMCs, sampled before TCRalphabeta/CD19-depleted stem cell transplant.

CDR3 amino acids: CASSLYGGDEQFF. For the CDR3, the DNA is TGCGCCAGCAGCTTATATGGAGGGGATGAGCAGTTCTTC. The rearrangement joins TRBV5-1 to TRBJ2-1; D perhaps matches TRBD2 (6 bases). Germline V gives CDR1 SGHRS, CDR2 YFSETQ. Trimming removed 2 bases from V and 8 bases from J, with 11 bases in between. This CDR3 contains 13 residues. The variable domain in full, completed from reference TRBV5-1 and TRBJ2-1, reads KAGVTQTPRYLIKTRGQQVTLSCSPISGHRSVSWYQQTPGQGLQFLFEYFSETQRNKGNFPGRFSGRQFSNSRSEMNVSTLELGDSALYLCASSLYGGDEQFFGPGTRLTVL.